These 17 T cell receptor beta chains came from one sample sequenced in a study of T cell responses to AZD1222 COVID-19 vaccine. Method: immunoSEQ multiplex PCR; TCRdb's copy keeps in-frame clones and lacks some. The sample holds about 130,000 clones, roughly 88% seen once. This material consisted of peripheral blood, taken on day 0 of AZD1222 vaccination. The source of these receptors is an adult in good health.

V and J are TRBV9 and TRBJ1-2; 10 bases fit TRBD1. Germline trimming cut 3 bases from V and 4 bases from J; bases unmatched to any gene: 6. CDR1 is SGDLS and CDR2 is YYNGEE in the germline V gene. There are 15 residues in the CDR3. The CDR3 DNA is TGTGCCAGCAGCGAGGGACAGGGGTTGGGCTATGGCTACACCTTC. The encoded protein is CASSEGQGLGYGYTF.

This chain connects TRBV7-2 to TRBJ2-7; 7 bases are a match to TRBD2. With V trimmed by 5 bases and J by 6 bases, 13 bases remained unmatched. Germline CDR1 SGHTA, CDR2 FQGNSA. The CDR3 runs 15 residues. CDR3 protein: CASSRLGGRGFEQYF. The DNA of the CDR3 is TGTGCCAGCAGCCGCCTCGGCGGGAGAGGTTTCGAGCAGTACTTC.

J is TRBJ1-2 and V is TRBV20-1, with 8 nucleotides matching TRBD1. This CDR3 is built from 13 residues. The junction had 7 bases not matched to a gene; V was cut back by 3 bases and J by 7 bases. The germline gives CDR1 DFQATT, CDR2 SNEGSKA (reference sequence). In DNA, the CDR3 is TGCAGTGCTAGTTGGACAGGGTCCTCTGGCTACACCTTC. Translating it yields CSASWTGSSGYTF.

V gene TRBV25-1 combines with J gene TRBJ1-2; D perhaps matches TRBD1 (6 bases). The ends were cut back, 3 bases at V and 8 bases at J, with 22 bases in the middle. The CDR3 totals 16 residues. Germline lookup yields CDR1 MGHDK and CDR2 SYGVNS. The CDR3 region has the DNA TGTGCCAGCAGTGAGGAGGACAGTCTCTTTGTCGGCGGCTACACCTTC. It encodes CASSEEDSLFVGGYTF.

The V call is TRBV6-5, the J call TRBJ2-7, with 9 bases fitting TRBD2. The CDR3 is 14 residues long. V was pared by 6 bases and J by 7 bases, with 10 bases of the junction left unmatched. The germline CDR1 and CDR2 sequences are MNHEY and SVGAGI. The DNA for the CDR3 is TGTGCCAGCAGGGATAGACTAGCGGCGGGTGAGCAGTACTTC. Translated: CASRDRLAAGEQYF.

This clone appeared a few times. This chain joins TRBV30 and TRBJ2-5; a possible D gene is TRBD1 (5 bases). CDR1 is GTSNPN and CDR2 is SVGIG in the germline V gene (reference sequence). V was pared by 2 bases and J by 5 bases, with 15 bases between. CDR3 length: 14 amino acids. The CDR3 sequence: CAWSYWQGTETQYF. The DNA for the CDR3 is TGTGCCTGGAGTTATTGGCAGGGTACGGAGACCCAGTACTTC.

The CDR3 protein is CASREVGARGPYF. The CDR3 nucleotides are TGTGCCAGCAGAGAGGTGGGGGCGCGGGGCCCGTACTTC. The rearrangement links TRBV11-2 to TRBJ2-5; D possibly matches TRBD1 or TRBD2 (6 bases each). Germline CDR1 and CDR2: SGHAT and FQNNGV. Trimming shortened V by 6 bases and J by 13 bases, and 21 bases separated the two germline ends. The CDR3 sequence is 13 residues long.

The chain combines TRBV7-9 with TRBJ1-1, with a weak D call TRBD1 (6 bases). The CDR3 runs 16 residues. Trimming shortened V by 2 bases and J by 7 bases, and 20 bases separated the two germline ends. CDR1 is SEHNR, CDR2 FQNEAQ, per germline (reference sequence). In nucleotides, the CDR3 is TGTGCCAGCAGCTTATTTCTGGGCAGGGGTCAAAGTGAAGCTTTCTTT. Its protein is CASSLFLGRGQSEAFF.

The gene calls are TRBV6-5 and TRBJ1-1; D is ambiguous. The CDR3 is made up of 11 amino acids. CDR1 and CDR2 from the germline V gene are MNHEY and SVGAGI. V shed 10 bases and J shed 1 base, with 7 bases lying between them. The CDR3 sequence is CATSGNTEAFF. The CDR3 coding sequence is TGTGCCACCTCAGGGAACACTGAAGCTTTCTTT.

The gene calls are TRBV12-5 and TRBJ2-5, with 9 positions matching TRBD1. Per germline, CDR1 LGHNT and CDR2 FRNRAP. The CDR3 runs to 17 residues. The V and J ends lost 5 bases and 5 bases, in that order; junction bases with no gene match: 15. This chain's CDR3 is CASGPPLSTGGRETQYF. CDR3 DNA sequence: TGTGCTAGTGGTCCACCTCTCTCGACAGGGGGGAGGGAGACCCAGTACTTC.

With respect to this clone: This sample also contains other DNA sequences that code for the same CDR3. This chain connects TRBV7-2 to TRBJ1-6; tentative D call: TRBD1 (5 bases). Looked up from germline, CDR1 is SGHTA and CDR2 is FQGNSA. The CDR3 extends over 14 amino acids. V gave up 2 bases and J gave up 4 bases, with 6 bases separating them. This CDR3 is CASSLQGYNSPLHF. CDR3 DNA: TGTGCCAGCAGCTTACAGGGATATAATTCACCCCTCCACTTT.

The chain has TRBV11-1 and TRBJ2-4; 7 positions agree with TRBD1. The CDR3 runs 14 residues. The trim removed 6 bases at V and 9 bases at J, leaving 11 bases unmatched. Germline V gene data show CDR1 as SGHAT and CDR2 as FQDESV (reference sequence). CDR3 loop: CASSQSQGLGIQYF. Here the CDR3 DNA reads TGTGCCAGCAGTCAGTCACAGGGGTTAGGCATTCAGTACTTC.

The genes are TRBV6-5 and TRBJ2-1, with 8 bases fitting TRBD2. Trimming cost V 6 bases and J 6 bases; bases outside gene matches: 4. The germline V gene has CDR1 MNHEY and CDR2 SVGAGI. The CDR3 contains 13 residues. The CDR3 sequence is CASRPGGGNEQFF. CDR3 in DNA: TGTGCCAGCAGACCCGGGGGGGGCAATGAGCAGTTCTTC.

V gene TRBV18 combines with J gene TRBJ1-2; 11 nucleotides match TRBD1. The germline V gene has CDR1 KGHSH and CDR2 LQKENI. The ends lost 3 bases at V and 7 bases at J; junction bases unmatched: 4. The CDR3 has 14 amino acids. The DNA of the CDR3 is TGTGCCAGCTCACCTGGACAGGGGGCGGCTGGCTACACCTTC. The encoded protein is CASSPGQGAAGYTF. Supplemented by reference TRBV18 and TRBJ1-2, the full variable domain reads NAGVMQNPRHLVRRRGQEARLRCSPMKGHSHVYWYRQLPEEGLKFMVYLQKENIIDESGMPKERFSAEFPKEGPSILRIQQVVRGDSAAYFCASSPGQGAAGYTFGSGTRLTVV.

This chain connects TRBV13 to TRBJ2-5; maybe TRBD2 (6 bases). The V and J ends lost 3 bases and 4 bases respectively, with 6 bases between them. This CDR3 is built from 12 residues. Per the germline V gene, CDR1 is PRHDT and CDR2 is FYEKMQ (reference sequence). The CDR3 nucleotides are TGTGCCAGCAGCTTCGGGGGAGAGACCCAGTACTTC. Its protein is CASSFGGETQYF.

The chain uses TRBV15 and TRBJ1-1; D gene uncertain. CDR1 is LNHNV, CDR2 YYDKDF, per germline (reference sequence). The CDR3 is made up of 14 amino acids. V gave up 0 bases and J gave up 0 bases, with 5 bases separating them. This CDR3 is CATSRDLLNTEAFF. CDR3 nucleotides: TGTGCCACCAGCAGAGATCTCCTGAACACTGAAGCTTTCTTT.

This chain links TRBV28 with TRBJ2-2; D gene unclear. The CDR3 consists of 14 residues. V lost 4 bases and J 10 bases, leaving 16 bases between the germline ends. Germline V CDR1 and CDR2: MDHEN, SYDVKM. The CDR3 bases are TGTGCCAGCAGTTACCCACCTTTTGCCGAGGAGCTGTTTTTT. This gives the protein CASSYPPFAEELFF.